These 18 T cell receptor beta chains originate from one sample sequenced in a study of OX40 agonist ivuxolimab in advanced cancers. Using immunoSEQ multiplex PCR, the repertoire was profiled, and TCRdb retains in-frame clones only, with some absent. The sample carries 45,000 to 55,000 clones, roughly 94% recorded once. Sequencing was performed on CD4+ or CD8+ T cells sorted from blood, taken in a trial of the OX40 agonist ivuxolimab. All receptors come from an adult with an advanced solid tumor such as melanoma, head and neck, liver or kidney cancer.

The V call is TRBV29-1, the J call TRBJ1-1; D is unresolved. Looked up from germline, CDR1 is SQVTM and CDR2 is ANQGSEA. The CDR3 has 15 residues. V lost 8 bases and J 6 bases, leaving 25 bases between the germline ends. CDR3 coding DNA: TGCAGCATACCCGCCGGGAGAGGGATGGTCCCTGAAGCTTTCTTT. This sequence encodes CSIPAGRGMVPEAFF.

This rearrangement joins TRBV19 to TRBJ2-3; 11 bases are a match to TRBD2. The CDR3 is 17 amino acids. V was pared by 2 bases and J by 6 bases, with 10 bases of the junction left unmatched. CDR1 is LNHDA, CDR2 SQIVND, per germline (reference sequence). Here the CDR3 DNA reads TGTGCCAGTAGTATACGGCTGGGACTAGCGGCCTGGGATACGCAGTATTTT. This translates into CASSIRLGLAAWDTQYF.

The gene calls are TRBV29-1 and TRBJ1-1; D is unclear. The germline gives CDR1 SQVTM, CDR2 ANQGSEA. This CDR3 spans 13 amino acids. The V and J ends lost 4 bases and 0 bases respectively, with 9 bases between them. This CDR3 reads CSVGLDVNTEAFF. The CDR3 DNA reads as TGCAGCGTTGGGTTAGACGTGAACACTGAAGCTTTCTTT. The variable domain in full, completed from reference TRBV29-1 and TRBJ1-1, reads SAVISQKPSRDICQRGTSLTIQCQVDSQVTMMFWYRQQPGQSLTLIATANQGSEATYESGFVIDKFPISRPNLTFSTLTVSNMSPEDSSIYLCSVGLDVNTEAFFGQGTRLTVV.

The chain combines TRBV29-1 with TRBJ2-1; D ambiguous. Trimming removed 7 bases from V and 8 bases from J, with 18 bases in between. The V gene's germline CDR1 is SQVTM and CDR2 ANQGSEA. CDR3 length: 13 amino acids. The CDR3 loop is CSADLELGDEQFF. The CDR3 coding sequence is TGCAGCGCCGATTTAGAGCTCGGCGATGAGCAGTTCTTC.

This chain connects TRBV28 to TRBJ1-5; no firm D call. The CDR3 is 16 amino acids. The germline CDR1 and CDR2 sequences are MDHEN and SYDVKM. Trimming shortened V by 5 bases and J by 3 bases, and 17 bases separated the two germline ends. The CDR3 DNA is TGTGCCAGCAGTGGGCCGGGAAACGGTCCCAATCAGCCCCAGCATTTT. Protein: CASSGPGNGPNQPQHF.

J is TRBJ2-5 and V is TRBV27; no firm D call. Germline V gives CDR1 MNHEY, CDR2 SMNVEV (reference sequence). This CDR3 has 16 residues. V gave up 8 bases and J gave up 0 bases, with 19 bases separating them. The CDR3 DNA reads as TGTGCCAGCGCCCTGACTCCCCCCCACCACCAAGAGACCCAGTACTTC. Protein product: CASALTPPHHQETQYF.

This chain uses TRBV6-5 with TRBJ2-7; no clear D gene. This CDR3 is built from 11 residues. Germline lookup yields CDR1 MNHEY and CDR2 SVGAGI. V dropped 5 bases and J dropped 7 bases, with 9 bases sitting between them. CDR3 coding DNA: TGTGCCAGCAGTGAAGTGGGGGAGCAGTACTTC. Translated, it gives CASSEVGEQYF.

The rearrangement links TRBV19 to TRBJ2-2; D remains unclear. Trimming took 3 bases from V and 4 from J, leaving 6 bases between them. Germline loops: CDR1 LNHDA, CDR2 SQIVND (reference sequence). There are 13 residues in the CDR3. In DNA form, the CDR3 reads TGTGCCAGTAGTATCGGTTTCACCGGGGAGCTGTTTTTT. Its protein is CASSIGFTGELFF.

This sequence joins TRBV2 and TRBJ2-7; 9 positions agree with TRBD1. Unmatched junction bases numbered 7, after V lost 1 base and J lost 3 bases. Germline V gene lookup returns CDR1 SNHLY and CDR2 FYNNEI. The CDR3 has 16 residues. The CDR3 loop reads CASSEVGQGPYYEQYF. The CDR3, as DNA: TGTGCCAGCAGTGAAGTAGGACAGGGGCCCTACTACGAGCAGTACTTC.

The CDR3 bases are TGTGCCTCCGGGACGAACTATGGCTACACCTTC. Amino acid sequence: CASGTNYGYTF. The chain recombines TRBV28 with TRBJ1-2; perhaps TRBD1 as D (5 bases). V lost 11 bases, J lost 2 bases, and 9 bases lay in between. The V gene's germline CDR1 is MDHEN and CDR2 SYDVKM. The CDR3 runs to 11 residues.

This chain uses TRBV18 with TRBJ2-7, with D perhaps matching TRBD1 (7 bases). This CDR3 region has 14 residues. Germline V lookup: CDR1 KGHSH, CDR2 LQKENI. V was shortened by 3 bases and J by 1 base, with 10 bases between the two germline ends. The CDR3 is CASSPAGGSYEQYF. The DNA for the CDR3 is TGTGCCAGCTCACCGGCAGGGGGGTCCTACGAGCAGTACTTC.

The rearrangement links TRBV30 to TRBJ2-1; tentative D call: TRBD2 (5 bases). This CDR3 has 12 residues. From germline, CDR1 is GTSNPN and CDR2 SVGIG (reference sequence). The V end was cut by 4 bases, the J end by 6 bases, with 10 bases between. CDR3 sequence (DNA): TGTGCCTGGACTGGAGGATTCAATGAGCAGTTCTTC. Translating gives CAWTGGFNEQFF.

This chain uses TRBV7-2 with TRBJ1-1; 7 bases fit TRBD1. Germline values: CDR1 SGHTA, CDR2 FQGNSA. There are 13 residues in the CDR3. The V and J ends lost 3 bases and 4 bases, in that order; junction bases with no gene match: 2. The CDR3 is CASSFGTVTEAFF. The CDR3 bases are TGTGCCAGCAGCTTCGGGACAGTCACTGAAGCTTTCTTT.

This clone was counted once. The V and J genes are TRBV7-9 and TRBJ2-5, with D tentatively TRBD1 (5 bases). Germline V lookup: CDR1 SEHNR, CDR2 FQNEAQ (reference sequence). This CDR3 is built from 15 residues. Trimming took off 1 base at V and 3 bases at J, with 12 bases between the two ends. The CDR3 is CASSLGHRPEETQYF. CDR3 sequence (DNA): TGTGCCAGCAGCTTAGGGCACAGGCCGGAAGAGACCCAGTACTTC. Supplemented by reference TRBV7-9 and TRBJ2-5, the full variable domain reads DTGVSQNPRHKITKRGQNVTFRCDPISEHNRLYWYRQTLGQGPEFLTYFQNEAQLEKSRLLSDRFSAERPKGSFSTLEIQRTEQGDSAMYLCASSLGHRPEETQYFGPGTRLLVL.

The chain uses TRBV7-9 and TRBJ2-7; D possibly corresponds to TRBD2 (7 bases). Germline CDR1 reads SEHNR; CDR2 reads FQNEAQ (reference sequence). The V end was cut by 4 bases, the J end by 6 bases, with 19 bases between. The CDR3 is 15 amino acids. The chain's CDR3 is CASSSWGAGVGEQYF. The CDR3 nucleotides are TGTGCCAGCAGCTCTTGGGGGGCGGGAGTTGGCGAGCAGTACTTC.

This chain connects TRBV19 to TRBJ2-7; TRBD2 agrees at 7 bases. V shed 7 bases and J 5 bases; nucleotides not matched to a gene: 8. Looked up from germline, CDR1 is LNHDA and CDR2 is SQIVND (reference sequence). This CDR3 comprises 13 residues. As DNA, the CDR3 is TGTGCCAGTACAGACGGGGGAGGGAACGAGCAGTACTTC. Translated, it gives CASTDGGGNEQYF.

This sequence joins TRBV28 and TRBJ2-7, with D possibly being TRBD1 (6 bases). Germline values: CDR1 MDHEN, CDR2 SYDVKM. The CDR3 sequence is 16 residues long. The V end was cut by 6 bases, the J end by 2 bases, with 20 bases between. This CDR3 is CASSFWPAGAPYEQYF. The CDR3 nucleotides read TGTGCCAGCAGCTTTTGGCCCGCAGGGGCCCCCTACGAGCAGTACTTC.

Written as DNA, the CDR3 is TGTGCCAGCAGCTTGGGCGGGACCGGGGAGCTGTTTTTT. This translates into CASSLGGTGELFF. The rearrangement joins TRBV5-5 to TRBJ2-2, with D possibly being TRBD2 (5 bases). V was shortened by 0 bases and J by 5 bases, with 5 bases between the two germline ends. Per germline, CDR1 SGHKS and CDR2 YYEKEE (reference sequence). The CDR3 runs to 13 residues. Using reference TRBV5-5 and TRBJ2-2 for the parts outside the CDR3, the full variable domain is DAGVTQSPTHLIKTRGQQVTLRCSPISGHKSVSWYQQVLGQGPQFIFQYYEKEERGRGNFPDRFSARQFPNYSSELNVNALLLGDSALYLCASSLGGTGELFFGEGSRLTVL.